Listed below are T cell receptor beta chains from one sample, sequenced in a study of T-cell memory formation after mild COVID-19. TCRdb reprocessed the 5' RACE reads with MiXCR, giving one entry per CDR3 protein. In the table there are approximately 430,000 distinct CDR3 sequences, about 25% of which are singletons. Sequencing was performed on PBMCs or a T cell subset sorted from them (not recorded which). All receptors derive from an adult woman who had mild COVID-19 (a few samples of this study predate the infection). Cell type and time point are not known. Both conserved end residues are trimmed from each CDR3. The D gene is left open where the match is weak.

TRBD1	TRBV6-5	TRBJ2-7	ASSILGQAEQY
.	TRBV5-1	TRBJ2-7	ASSGDSSLLDEQY
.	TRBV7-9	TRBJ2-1	ASSPIEWPYNEQF
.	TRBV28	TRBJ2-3	ASSSPPGTRDTDTQY
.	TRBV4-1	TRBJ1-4	ASRLRGTTNEKLF
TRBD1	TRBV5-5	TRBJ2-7	ASSTWTGREQY
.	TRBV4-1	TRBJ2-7	ASSQSTSYEQY
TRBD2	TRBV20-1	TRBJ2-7	RARTSGNYEQY
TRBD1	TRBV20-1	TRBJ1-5	SASAGQGRGYSNQPQH
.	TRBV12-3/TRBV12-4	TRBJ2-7	ASSASGPYYEQY
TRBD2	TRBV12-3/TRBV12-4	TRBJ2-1	ASSPLPSGEQF
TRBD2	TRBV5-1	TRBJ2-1	ASSPLAGGGNEQF
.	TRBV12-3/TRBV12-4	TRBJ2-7	ASSLSFGGLEQY
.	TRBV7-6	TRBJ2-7	ASSKGIFYEQY
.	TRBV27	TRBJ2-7	ASSLSTSIKQY
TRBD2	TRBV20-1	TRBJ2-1	SARDGTSGPDEQF